One sample yielded the 20 T cell receptor beta chains listed below, sequenced in a study of vaccination and CD4 T cells after COVID-19. Stated treatment: approximately 10-day PBMC culture with coronavirus spike peptide pools or control peptides (ViraFEST assay). Their antigens remain unidentified. Cultured CD4+ T cells had their DNA profiled by the Oncomine TCR Beta short-read assay. TCRdb processed the PCR reads anew with MiXCR; each CDR3 protein has one entry. The repertoire holds about 11,000 distinct CDR3 sequences, approximately 25% seen once, with around 24% in the top ten. The sequences come from CD4+ T cells from blood, cultured in vitro, collected after SARS-CoV-2 vaccination. The source of these receptors is a human donor who had recovered from COVID-19.

V gene TRBV19 combines with J gene TRBJ2-3; 9 bases match TRBD2. Looked up from germline, CDR1 is LNHDA and CDR2 is SQIVND (reference sequence). The CDR3 has 16 amino acids. With V trimmed by 6 bases and J by 1 base, 8 bases remained unmatched. CDR3 in DNA: TGTGCCAGTAGCTGGCGGGGGGGCAGGGGCACAGATACGCAGTATTTT. The encoded protein is CASSWRGGRGTDTQYF.

The chain joins TRBV7-2 to TRBJ2-7, with D unresolved. The V gene lost 5 bases and the J gene lost 1 base, with 18 bases spanning the gap. CDR3 length: 16 residues. Germline CDR1 SGHTA, CDR2 FQGNSA. CDR3 DNA: TGTGCCAGCAGCCCGTCCCTGACCGTCGCTTCCTACGAGCAGTACTTC. It codes for CASSPSLTVASYEQYF.

This chain connects TRBV6-4 to TRBJ1-1, with a possible D match to TRBD1 (5 bases). The V end lost 3 bases, the J end lost 5 bases, and 13 bases lay between the germline ends. CDR3 length: 14 residues. The germline CDR1 and CDR2 sequences are MRHNA and SNTAGT. Here the CDR3 DNA reads TGTGCCAGCAGTGAATCGGGGCGGCGGACTGAAGCTTTCTTT. Its protein product is CASSESGRRTEAFF.

This chain links TRBV6-1 with TRBJ2-7; D unresolved. Germline CDR1 MNHNS, CDR2 SASEGT. CDR3 size: 15 residues. V lost 4 bases to trimming and J lost 4 bases, with 17 bases between them. CDR3 amino acids: CASSAQTNQGYEQYF. In DNA, the CDR3 is TGTGCCAGCAGTGCTCAGACAAACCAAGGGTACGAGCAGTACTTC.

This clonotype was seen a few times. This rearrangement joins TRBV20-1 to TRBJ2-1, with TRBD2 matching over 8 bases. V was pared by 5 bases and J by 3 bases, with 3 bases of the junction left unmatched. This CDR3 is 13 amino acids long. Germline values: CDR1 DFQATT, CDR2 SNEGSKA (reference sequence). As DNA, the CDR3 is TGCAGTGCTGATCGGGGGGGCTACAATGAGCAGTTCTTC. It translates to CSADRGGYNEQFF.

This clonotype is deemed medium-sized. The chain links TRBV20-1 to TRBJ2-5; possible D gene TRBD1, 5 bases. This CDR3 spans 14 amino acids. Germline CDR1 and CDR2: DFQATT and SNEGSKA (reference sequence). Trimming took 0 bases from V and 5 from J, leaving 13 bases between them. The CDR3 coding sequence is TGCAGTGCTAGAGATAGGGGTCAAGGGGAGACCCAGTACTTC. This codes for CSARDRGQGETQYF.

Relative to its sample, this clonotype is medium-sized. The CDR3, as DNA: TGTGCCAGCAGCTACGCCGGGACAGGGAATTCACCCCTCCACTTT. Its translation: CASSYAGTGNSPLHF. The V and J genes are TRBV5-4 and TRBJ1-6, with 9 bases that match TRBD1. Germline V CDR1 and CDR2: SGHNT, YYREEE (reference sequence). Trimming cost V 3 bases and J 7 bases; bases outside gene matches: 5. CDR3 length: 15 residues.

This clonotype has just a few counts. V is TRBV20-1 and J is TRBJ2-3; 13 positions agree with TRBD2. The CDR3 has 14 amino acids. Trimming at V came to 5 bases and at J to 4 bases, leaving 3 bases not matched to a gene. Looked up from germline, CDR1 is DFQATT and CDR2 is SNEGSKA (reference sequence). The CDR3 is CSAATSGRADTQYF. The CDR3 bases are TGCAGTGCTGCCACTAGCGGGAGGGCAGATACGCAGTATTTT.

This clonotype was seen only once. The chain recombines TRBV6-5 with TRBJ1-1; 7 bases agree with TRBD1. Germline lookup yields CDR1 MNHEY and CDR2 SVGAGI. The junction had 1 base not matched to a gene; V was cut back by 0 bases and J by 0 bases. This CDR3 region has 15 residues. The CDR3: CASSYSTGMNTEAFF. As DNA, the CDR3 is TGTGCCAGCAGTTACTCGACAGGGATGAACACTGAAGCTTTCTTT.

V gene TRBV5-4 combines with J gene TRBJ1-6; D may be TRBD1 (6 bases). The CDR3 runs to 15 residues. Trimming left V 0 bases short and J 6 bases short, with 10 bases between. Germline CDR1 is SGHNT and CDR2 is YYREEE (reference sequence). The CDR3 nucleotides read TGTGCCAGCAGCTTGGGGGGGCTCGGTAATTCACCCCTCCACTTT. As protein: CASSLGGLGNSPLHF.

The table lists this clonotype with a few counts. This chain joins TRBV20-1 and TRBJ2-1, with 9 bases fitting TRBD2. Losses at the gene ends were 6 bases for V and 9 bases for J; bases not matched to a gene: 9. Germline values: CDR1 DFQATT, CDR2 SNEGSKA (reference sequence). CDR3 length: 13 residues. CDR3 DNA: TGCAGTGCAGGGCTTAGCGGGAGCGGTGAGCAGTTCTTC. This gives the protein CSAGLSGSGEQFF.

The chain uses TRBV19 and TRBJ2-5; the match to TRBD1 covers 8 bases. CDR1 and CDR2 from the germline V gene are LNHDA and SQIVND (reference sequence). The CDR3 has 13 amino acids. With 6 bases clipped from V and 5 bases from J, the junction kept 5 bases outside the gene matches. The CDR3 spells CASRQGAWETQYF. CDR3 coding DNA: TGTGCCAGTAGGCAGGGGGCGTGGGAGACCCAGTACTTC.

The chain has TRBV6-2 or TRBV6-3 and TRBJ2-3, with D tentatively TRBD1 (6 bases). From germline, CDR1 is MNHEY and CDR2 SVGEGT. The CDR3 is 15 amino acids. The V and J ends lost 7 bases and 6 bases respectively, with 20 bases between them. The CDR3 DNA sequence: TGTGCCAGCACCCCCCACCTACACAGGGCTGATACGCAGTATTTT. Encoded protein: CASTPHLHRADTQYF.

This sequence joins TRBV20-1 and TRBJ2-5; 9 bases are shared with TRBD1. The CDR3 spans 14 residues. CDR1 and CDR2 (germline): DFQATT, SNEGSKA (reference sequence). CDR3 amino acids: CSLRQGGNQETQYF. The CDR3 region has the DNA TGCAGCCTACGACAGGGGGGAAACCAAGAGACCCAGTACTTC.

The chain has TRBV19 and TRBJ2-5, with D possibly TRBD2 on 6 matching bases. Germline-derived CDR1 and CDR2 are LNHDA and SQIVND (reference sequence). V was pared by 7 bases and J by 4 bases, with 19 bases between. The CDR3 is 15 residues long. The CDR3 spells CASTRRGLDGETQYF. The CDR3, as DNA: TGTGCCAGTACTAGAAGGGGACTCGATGGAGAGACCCAGTACTTC.

The table lists this clonotype with a few counts. V is TRBV20-1 and J is TRBJ2-7; D is undetermined. Trimming removed 3 bases from V and 6 bases from J, with 15 bases in between. The CDR3 runs 13 residues. From germline, CDR1 is DFQATT and CDR2 SNEGSKA (reference sequence). The chain's CDR3 is CSASPPAPGEQYF. DNA of the CDR3: TGCAGTGCTAGCCCGCCGGCCCCCGGCGAGCAGTACTTC.

The V and J genes are TRBV7-9 and TRBJ2-7; the D gene is possibly TRBD2 (7 bases). Germline V CDR1 and CDR2: SEHNR, FQNEAQ (reference sequence). The CDR3 extends over 14 amino acids. V dropped 1 base and J dropped 6 bases, with 13 bases sitting between them. CDR3 amino acids: CASSLGGGVLEQYF. In DNA form, the CDR3 reads TGTGCCAGCAGCTTAGGGGGGGGCGTGCTCGAGCAGTACTTC.

The chain uses TRBV5-8 and TRBJ2-1; 7 bases are shared with TRBD1. Germline lookup yields CDR1 SGHTS and CDR2 YDEGEE. This CDR3 is 15 amino acids long. Trimming at V came to 5 bases and at J to 2 bases, leaving 7 bases not matched to a gene. The chain's CDR3 is CASSDRVSPYNEQFF. Written as DNA, the CDR3 is TGTGCCAGCAGTGACAGGGTCTCTCCCTACAATGAGCAGTTCTTC.

This clonotype has more than one count but fewer than ten. CDR3 nucleotide sequence: TGCAGTGCTAACTTAGGGACCGGGGAGCTGTTTTTT. The encoded protein is CSANLGTGELFF. The gene calls are TRBV20-1 and TRBJ2-2; D gene ambiguous. V lost 4 bases, J lost 5 bases, and 8 bases lay in between. Germline CDR1 reads DFQATT; CDR2 reads SNEGSKA (reference sequence). The CDR3 consists of 12 residues.

CDR3 DNA sequence: TGTGCCAGCAGTCCGGGACAGGCAAGCTCCTACGAGCAGTACTTC. Protein: CASSPGQASSYEQYF. The rearrangement joins TRBV6-1 to TRBJ2-7, with 8 positions matching TRBD1. The CDR3 is made up of 15 amino acids. V shed 5 bases and J 0 bases; nucleotides not matched to a gene: 6. The germline gives CDR1 MNHNS, CDR2 SASEGT.